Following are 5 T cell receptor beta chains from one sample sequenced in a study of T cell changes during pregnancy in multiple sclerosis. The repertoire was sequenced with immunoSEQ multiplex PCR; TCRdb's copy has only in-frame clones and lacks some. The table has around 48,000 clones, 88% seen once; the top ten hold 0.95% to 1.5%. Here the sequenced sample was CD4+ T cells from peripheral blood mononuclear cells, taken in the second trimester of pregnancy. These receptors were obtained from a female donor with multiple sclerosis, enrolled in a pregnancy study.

The CDR3, as DNA: TGTGCCAGCAGCGTCCTTCGACTGGCTAGCAATCAGCCCCAGCATTTT. Its translation: CASSVLRLASNQPQHF. The rearrangement links TRBV9 to TRBJ1-5; D remains ambiguous. This CDR3 spans 16 amino acids. The ends were cut back, 2 bases at V and 0 bases at J, with 12 bases in the middle. Looked up from germline, CDR1 is SGDLS and CDR2 is YYNGEE. The complete variable domain, with remaining parts taken from reference TRBV9 and TRBJ1-5, reads DSGVTQTPKHLITATGQRVTLRCSPRSGDLSVYWYQQSLDQGLQFLIQYYNGEERAKGNILERFSAQQFPDLHSELNLSSLELGDSALYFCASSVLRLASNQPQHFGDGTRLSIL.

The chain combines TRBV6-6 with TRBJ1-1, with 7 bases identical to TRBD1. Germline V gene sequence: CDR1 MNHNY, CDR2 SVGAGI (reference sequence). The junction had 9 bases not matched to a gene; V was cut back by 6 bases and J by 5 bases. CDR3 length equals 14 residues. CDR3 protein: CASRVTGTKTEAFF. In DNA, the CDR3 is TGTGCCAGCAGGGTGACAGGGACCAAGACTGAAGCTTTCTTT.

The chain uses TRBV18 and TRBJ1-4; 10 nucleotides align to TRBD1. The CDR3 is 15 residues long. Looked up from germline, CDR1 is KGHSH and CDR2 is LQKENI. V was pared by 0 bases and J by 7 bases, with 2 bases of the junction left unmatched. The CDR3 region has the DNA TGTGCCAGCTCACCACCGAGGACAGGGGGTGAAAAACTGTTTTTT. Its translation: CASSPPRTGGEKLFF.

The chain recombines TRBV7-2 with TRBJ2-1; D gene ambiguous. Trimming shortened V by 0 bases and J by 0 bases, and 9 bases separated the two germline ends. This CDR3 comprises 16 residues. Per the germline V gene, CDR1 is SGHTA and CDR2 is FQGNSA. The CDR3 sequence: CASSLARQSSYNEQFF. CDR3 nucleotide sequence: TGTGCCAGCAGCTTAGCGAGGCAGAGCTCCTACAATGAGCAGTTCTTC. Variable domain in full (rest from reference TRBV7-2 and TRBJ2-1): GAGVSQSPSNKVTEKGKDVELRCDPISGHTALYWYRQSLGQGLEFLIYFQGNSAPDKSGLPSDRFSAERTGGSVSTLTIQRTQQEDSAVYLCASSLARQSSYNEQFFGPGTRLTVL.

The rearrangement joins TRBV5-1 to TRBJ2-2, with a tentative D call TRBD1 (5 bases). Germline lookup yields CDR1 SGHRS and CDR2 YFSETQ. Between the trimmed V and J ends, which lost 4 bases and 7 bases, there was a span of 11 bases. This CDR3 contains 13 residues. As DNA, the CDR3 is TGCGCCAGCAGCATCCAGGGTGGCGGGGAGCTGTTTTTT. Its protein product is CASSIQGGGELFF.